This TCR beta chain is from a study of T-cell reconstitution after alpha-beta-depleted transplantation in children. Unique molecular identifiers were incorporated during preparation of the TCRbeta library. TCRdb used MiXCR to reprocess the PCR reads, holding one entry per CDR3 protein. In the table there are some 200,000 distinct CDR3 sequences, under 9.5% of which are singletons. The CDR3 spans 15 residues. Germline V gives CDR1 SGHDN, CDR2 FVKESK. The V and J ends lost 1 base and 4 bases respectively, with 10 bases between them. This clonotype has at least ten counts. This specimen consisted of PBMCs from the stem cell graft donor, obtained from the stem cell graft. The rearrangement uses TRBV14 and TRBJ2-2; D remains ambiguous. The TCR comes from a human donor who donated a stem cell graft to a child with acute lymphoblastic leukemia. The CDR3 sequence: CASSQVKGPTGELFF. In nucleotides, the CDR3 is TGTGCCAGCAGCCAAGTTAAGGGTCCCACCGGGGAGCTGTTTTTT.